A single sample is the source of the 16 T cell receptor beta chains below, sequenced in a study of cytomegalovirus exposure and HLA in healthy donors. PCR employed 60 Vbeta and 13 Jbeta primers. TCRdb's copy holds only in-frame clones and misses some; the assay was immunoSEQ multiplex PCR. The sample table sets out approximately 110,000 clones. Sequencing input: PBMCs. Receptor source: a man younger than 35 in good health and CMV-seronegative.

The chain uses TRBV6-5 and TRBJ1-1; possible D gene TRBD1, 5 bases. V was trimmed by 3 bases and J by 4 bases, leaving 9 bases between them. The CDR3 extends over 13 amino acids. Germline loops: CDR1 MNHEY, CDR2 SVGAGI. CDR3 nucleotides: TGTGCCAGCAGTTATTTGCAGGGCACTGAAGCTTTCTTT. Translating gives CASSYLQGTEAFF.

This chain uses TRBV29-1 with TRBJ1-1; D is possibly TRBD1 (5 bases). Germline V gene sequence: CDR1 SQVTM, CDR2 ANQGSEA. This CDR3 has 12 residues. V shed 8 bases and J shed 5 bases, with 15 bases lying between them. The DNA for the CDR3 is TGCAGCACTTTTTCAGGGCAAACTGAAGCTTTCTTT. Translation: CSTFSGQTEAFF.

The genes are TRBV11-3 and TRBJ2-1; possible D gene TRBD1, 6 bases. Germline loops: CDR1 SGHNT, CDR2 YENEEA. This CDR3 has 13 residues. V lost 2 bases and J 4 bases, leaving 6 bases between the germline ends. CDR3 loop: CASSLRGYNEQFF. The CDR3 DNA follows: TGTGCCAGCAGCTTAAGGGGGTACAATGAGCAGTTCTTC.

Notes on this clone: Mismatch with germline at one junction end may stem from a read error. V gene TRBV14 combines with J gene TRBJ1-1; 9 positions match TRBD1. Germline V gives CDR1 SGHDN, CDR2 FVKESK. The CDR3 contains 13 residues. The CDR3 DNA reads as TGTGCCGGCAGCCCGACAGGGGGGACTGAAGCTTTCTTT. Residues: CAGSPTGGTEAFF.

The J gene is TRBJ1-2, the V gene TRBV9; weak D call: TRBD1 (5 bases). Trimming took off 4 bases at V and 4 bases at J, with 20 bases between the two ends. This CDR3 region has 16 residues. The germline V gene encodes CDR1 SGDLS and CDR2 YYNGEE. The CDR3 spells CASSPSGDGNPYGYTF. The CDR3 DNA follows: TGTGCCAGCAGCCCAAGCGGGGACGGCAATCCCTATGGCTACACCTTC.

V gene TRBV28 combines with J gene TRBJ1-4; perhaps TRBD1 as D (6 bases). The CDR3 runs to 16 residues. CDR1 and CDR2 (germline): MDHEN, SYDVKM. V was shortened by 3 bases and J by 0 bases, with 11 bases between the two germline ends. CDR3 nucleotides: TGTGCCAGCAGTTTGACCACAGGGACAACTAATGAAAAACTGTTTTTT. This sequence encodes CASSLTTGTTNEKLFF.

The chain links TRBV6-5 to TRBJ1-3; 7 bases map to TRBD1. This CDR3 region has 16 residues. Looked up from germline, CDR1 is MNHEY and CDR2 is SVGAGI. V shed 0 bases and J 4 bases; nucleotides not matched to a gene: 6. The CDR3 DNA reads as TGTGCCAGCAGTTACTCAGGGACAGAATTCGGAAACACCATATATTTT. Its translation: CASSYSGTEFGNTIYF.

As to this clone: Other DNA sequences in the same sample also yield this CDR3. J is TRBJ2-7 and V is TRBV28; D ambiguous. The CDR3 is 11 residues long. Trimming shortened V by 5 bases and J by 3 bases, and 5 bases separated the two germline ends. Germline V gene data show CDR1 as MDHEN and CDR2 as SYDVKM. Here the CDR3 reads CASSPGYEQYF. The DNA of the CDR3 is TGTGCCAGCAGTCCGGGCTACGAGCAGTACTTC.

V usage is TRBV7-9 and J usage is TRBJ2-1, with 13 bases identical to TRBD2. The CDR3 spans 17 residues. The V gene's germline CDR1 is SEHNR and CDR2 FQNEAQ (reference sequence). Germline trimming cut 5 bases from V and 2 bases from J; bases unmatched to any gene: 6. The CDR3 protein is CASSPLGLAGAYNEQFF. In DNA, the CDR3 is TGTGCCAGCAGCCCGCTAGGACTAGCGGGGGCCTACAATGAGCAGTTCTTC.

The chain carries TRBV13 and TRBJ1-1, with D unresolved. Germline-derived CDR1 and CDR2 are PRHDT and FYEKMQ (reference sequence). There are 12 residues in the CDR3. Trimming removed 5 bases from V and 2 bases from J, with 6 bases in between. DNA for the CDR3: TGTGCCAGCAGCAACTTCAACACTGAAGCTTTCTTT. Amino acid sequence: CASSNFNTEAFF.

The chain combines TRBV6-5 with TRBJ2-5, with D perhaps TRBD1 (7 bases). CDR3 size: 15 residues. Germline V gives CDR1 MNHEY, CDR2 SVGAGI. With 4 bases removed from V and 5 bases from J, the gap between germline ends came to 17 bases. The CDR3 here is CASSFLGRGVETQYF. The CDR3, as DNA: TGTGCCAGCAGTTTTCTGGGCAGGGGGGTTGAGACCCAGTACTTC.

The genes are TRBV7-9 and TRBJ2-2; maybe TRBD2 (6 bases). This CDR3 is 15 amino acids long. Trimming left V 5 bases short and J 7 bases short, with 17 bases between. Germline assignment: CDR1 SEHNR and CDR2 FQNEAQ (reference sequence). The CDR3 is CASSPKGRQNGELFF. CDR3 coding DNA: TGTGCCAGCAGCCCGAAGGGGAGGCAGAACGGGGAGCTGTTTTTT.

This sequence joins TRBV19 and TRBJ2-3; D is undetermined. This CDR3 has 16 residues. Trimming left V 5 bases short and J 0 bases short, with 15 bases between. Germline CDR1 LNHDA, CDR2 SQIVND (reference sequence). Written as DNA, the CDR3 is TGTGCCAGTAGTCCCCCGTTGGCGACTAGCACAGATACGCAGTATTTT. This codes for CASSPPLATSTDTQYF.

The gene calls are TRBV30 and TRBJ1-5, with D unclear. V shed 2 bases and J shed 13 bases, with 12 bases lying between them. The CDR3 contains 11 residues. Per the germline V gene, CDR1 is GTSNPN and CDR2 is SVGIG (reference sequence). CDR3 residues: CAWSIGSGQHF. CDR3 bases: TGTGCCTGGAGTATAGGTTCGGGGCAGCATTTT.

This chain links TRBV5-1 with TRBJ1-2, with a possible D match to TRBD1 (6 bases). Trimming shortened V by 3 bases and J by 8 bases, and 17 bases separated the two germline ends. Germline V gene sequence: CDR1 SGHRS, CDR2 YFSETQ. CDR3 length: 14 amino acids. The CDR3 spells CASSSLLTGGGYTF. Here the CDR3 DNA reads TGCGCCAGCAGCTCCCTCTTGACAGGTGGAGGCTACACCTTC.

The rearrangement links TRBV19 to TRBJ1-4; 7 nucleotides match TRBD1. Per germline, CDR1 LNHDA and CDR2 SQIVND (reference sequence). The length of the CDR3 is 15 residues. The V segment lost 7 bases and the J segment 5 bases; nucleotides outside the gene matches: 10. The CDR3 coding sequence is TGTGCCAGTAACAAACAGGGGAAGGGGAATGAAAAACTGTTTTTT. Its translation: CASNKQGKGNEKLFF.